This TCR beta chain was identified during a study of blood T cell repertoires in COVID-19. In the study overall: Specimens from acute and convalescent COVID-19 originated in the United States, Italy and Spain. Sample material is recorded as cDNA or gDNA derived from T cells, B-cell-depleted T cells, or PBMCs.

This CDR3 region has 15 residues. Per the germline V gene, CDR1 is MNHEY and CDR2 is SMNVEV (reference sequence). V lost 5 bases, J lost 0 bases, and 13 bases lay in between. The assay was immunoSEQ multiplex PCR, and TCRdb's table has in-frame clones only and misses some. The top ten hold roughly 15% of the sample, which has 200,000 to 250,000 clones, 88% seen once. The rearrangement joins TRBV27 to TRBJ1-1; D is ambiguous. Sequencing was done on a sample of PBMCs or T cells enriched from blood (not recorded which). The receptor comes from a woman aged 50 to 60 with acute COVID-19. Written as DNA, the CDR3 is TGTGCCAGCAGTGCCCGCGGTTACATGAACACTGAAGCTTTCTTT. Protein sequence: CASSARGYMNTEAFF.